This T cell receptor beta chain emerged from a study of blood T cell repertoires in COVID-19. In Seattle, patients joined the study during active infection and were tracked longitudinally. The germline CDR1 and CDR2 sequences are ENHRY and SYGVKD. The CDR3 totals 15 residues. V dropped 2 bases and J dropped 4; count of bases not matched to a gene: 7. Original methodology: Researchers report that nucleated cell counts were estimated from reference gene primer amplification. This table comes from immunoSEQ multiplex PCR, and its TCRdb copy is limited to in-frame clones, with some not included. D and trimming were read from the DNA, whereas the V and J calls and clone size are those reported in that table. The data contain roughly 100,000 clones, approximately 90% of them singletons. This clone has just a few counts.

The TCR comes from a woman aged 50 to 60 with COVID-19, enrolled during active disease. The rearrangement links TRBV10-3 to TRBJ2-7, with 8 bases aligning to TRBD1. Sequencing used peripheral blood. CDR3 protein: CAISEPGQGNYEQYF. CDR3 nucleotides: TGTGCCATCAGTGAGCCAGGACAGGGAAATTACGAGCAGTACTTC.